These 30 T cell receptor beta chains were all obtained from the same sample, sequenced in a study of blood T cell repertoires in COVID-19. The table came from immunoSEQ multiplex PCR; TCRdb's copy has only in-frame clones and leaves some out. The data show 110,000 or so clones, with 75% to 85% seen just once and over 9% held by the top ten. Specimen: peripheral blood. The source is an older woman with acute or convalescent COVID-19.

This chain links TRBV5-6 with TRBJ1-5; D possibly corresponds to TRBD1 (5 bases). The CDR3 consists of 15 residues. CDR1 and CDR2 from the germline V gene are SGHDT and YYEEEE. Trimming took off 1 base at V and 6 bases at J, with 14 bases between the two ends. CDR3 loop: CASSLFAGNGQPQHF. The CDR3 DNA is TGTGCCAGCAGCTTGTTTGCAGGGAACGGTCAGCCCCAGCATTTT.

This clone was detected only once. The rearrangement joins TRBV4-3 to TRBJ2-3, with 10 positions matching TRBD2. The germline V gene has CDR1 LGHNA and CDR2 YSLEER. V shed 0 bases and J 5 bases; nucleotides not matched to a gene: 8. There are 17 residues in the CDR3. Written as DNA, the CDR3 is TGCGCCAGCAGCCAAGAGCCCACCGCTAGCGGGGGAGATACGCAGTATTTT. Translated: CASSQEPTASGGDTQYF.

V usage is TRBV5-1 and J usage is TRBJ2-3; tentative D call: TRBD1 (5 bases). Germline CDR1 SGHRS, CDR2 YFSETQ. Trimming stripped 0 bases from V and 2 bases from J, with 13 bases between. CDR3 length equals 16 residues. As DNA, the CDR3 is TGCGCCAGCAGCTTGGTTGGGTATGGGGCCACAGATACGCAGTATTTT. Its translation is CASSLVGYGATDTQYF.

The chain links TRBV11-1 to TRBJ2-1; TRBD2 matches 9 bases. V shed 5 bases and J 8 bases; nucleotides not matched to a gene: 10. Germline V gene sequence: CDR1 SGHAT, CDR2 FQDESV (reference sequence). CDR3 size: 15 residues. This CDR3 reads CASSPRLAEGDEQFF. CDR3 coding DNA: TGTGCCAGCAGCCCACGACTAGCGGAGGGGGATGAGCAGTTCTTC.

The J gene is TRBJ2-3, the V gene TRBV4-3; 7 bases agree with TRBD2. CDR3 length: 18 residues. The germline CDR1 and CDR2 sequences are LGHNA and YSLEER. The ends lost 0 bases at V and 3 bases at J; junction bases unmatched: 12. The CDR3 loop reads CASSQDLGGGVGTDTQYF. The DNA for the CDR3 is TGCGCCAGCAGCCAAGATCTCGGTGGGGGGGTGGGTACAGATACGCAGTATTTT.

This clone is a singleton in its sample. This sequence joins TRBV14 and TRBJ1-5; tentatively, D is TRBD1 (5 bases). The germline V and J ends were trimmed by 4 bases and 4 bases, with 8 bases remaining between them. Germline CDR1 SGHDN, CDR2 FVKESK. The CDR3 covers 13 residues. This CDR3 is CASSPQANQPQHF. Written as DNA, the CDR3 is TGTGCCAGCAGCCCACAGGCGAATCAGCCCCAGCATTTT. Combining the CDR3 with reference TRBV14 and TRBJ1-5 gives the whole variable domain EAGVTQFPSHSVIEKGQTVTLRCDPISGHDNLYWYRRVMGKEIKFLLHFVKESKQDESGMPNNRFLAERTGGTYSTLKVQPAELEDSGVYFCASSPQANQPQHFGDGTRLSIL.

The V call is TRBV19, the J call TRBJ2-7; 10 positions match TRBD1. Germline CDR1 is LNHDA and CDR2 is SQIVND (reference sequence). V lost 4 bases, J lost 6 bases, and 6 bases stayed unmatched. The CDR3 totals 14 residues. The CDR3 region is CASSTGTGVAEQYF. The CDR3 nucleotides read TGTGCCAGTAGTACCGGGACAGGGGTGGCCGAGCAGTACTTC.

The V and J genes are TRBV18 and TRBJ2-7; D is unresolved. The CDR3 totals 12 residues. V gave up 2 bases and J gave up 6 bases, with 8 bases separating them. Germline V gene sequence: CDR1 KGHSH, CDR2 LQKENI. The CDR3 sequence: CASSPSGREQYF. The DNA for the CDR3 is TGTGCCAGCTCACCATCTGGCCGCGAGCAGTACTTC.

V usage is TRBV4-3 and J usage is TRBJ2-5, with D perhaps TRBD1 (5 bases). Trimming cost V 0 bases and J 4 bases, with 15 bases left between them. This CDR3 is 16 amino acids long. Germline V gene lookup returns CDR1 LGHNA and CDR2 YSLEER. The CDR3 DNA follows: TGCGCCAGCAGCCAAGATTCTGCAGGGATGAGAGAGACCCAGTACTTC. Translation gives CASSQDSAGMRETQYF.

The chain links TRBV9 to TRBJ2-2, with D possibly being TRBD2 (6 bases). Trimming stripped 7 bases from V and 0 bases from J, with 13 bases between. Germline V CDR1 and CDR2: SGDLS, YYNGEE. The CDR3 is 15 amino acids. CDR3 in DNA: TGTGCCAGCTCAAGCGGGCTAGCGAACACCGGGGAGCTGTTTTTT. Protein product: CASSSGLANTGELFF.

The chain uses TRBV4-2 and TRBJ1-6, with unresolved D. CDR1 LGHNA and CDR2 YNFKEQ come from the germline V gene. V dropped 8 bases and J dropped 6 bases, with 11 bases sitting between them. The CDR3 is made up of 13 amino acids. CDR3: CASGEPGNSPLHF. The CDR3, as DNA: TGTGCCAGCGGGGAGCCTGGTAATTCACCCCTCCACTTT.

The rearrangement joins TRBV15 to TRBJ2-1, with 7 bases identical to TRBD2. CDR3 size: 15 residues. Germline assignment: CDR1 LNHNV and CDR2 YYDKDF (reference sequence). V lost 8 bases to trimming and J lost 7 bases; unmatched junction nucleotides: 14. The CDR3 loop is CATQRGAGELNEQFF. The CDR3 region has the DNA TGTGCCACCCAGCGAGGGGCGGGAGAACTGAATGAGCAGTTCTTC.

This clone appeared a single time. Here the CDR3 DNA reads TGCGCCACCGCTAGCGGGGGGCCGAGCTCCTACAATGAGCAGTTCTTC. Amino acid sequence: CATASGGPSSYNEQFF. The chain links TRBV10-2 to TRBJ2-1; 11 bases agree with TRBD2. Losses at the gene ends were 10 bases for V and 0 bases for J; bases not matched to a gene: 8. This CDR3 is built from 16 residues. Germline CDR1 WSHSY, CDR2 SAAADI.

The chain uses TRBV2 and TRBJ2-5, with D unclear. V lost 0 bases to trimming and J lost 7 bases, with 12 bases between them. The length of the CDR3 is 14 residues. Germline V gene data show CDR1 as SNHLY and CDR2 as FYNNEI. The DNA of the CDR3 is TGTGCCAGCAGTGAAGCTAGCCGGGTGGGGACCCAGTACTTC. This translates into CASSEASRVGTQYF.

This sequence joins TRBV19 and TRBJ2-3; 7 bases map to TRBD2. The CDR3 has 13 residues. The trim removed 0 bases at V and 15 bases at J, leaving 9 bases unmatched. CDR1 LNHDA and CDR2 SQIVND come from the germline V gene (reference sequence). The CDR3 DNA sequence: TGTGCCAGTAGTATAGATCCTAGCGGAGCCGCCTATTTT. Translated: CASSIDPSGAAYF. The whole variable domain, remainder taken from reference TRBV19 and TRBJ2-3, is DGGITQSPKYLFRKEGQNVTLSCEQNLNHDAMYWYRQDPGQGLRLIYYSQIVNDFQKGDIAEGYSVSREKKESFPLTVTSAQKNPTAFYLCASSIDPSGAAYFGPGTRLTVL.

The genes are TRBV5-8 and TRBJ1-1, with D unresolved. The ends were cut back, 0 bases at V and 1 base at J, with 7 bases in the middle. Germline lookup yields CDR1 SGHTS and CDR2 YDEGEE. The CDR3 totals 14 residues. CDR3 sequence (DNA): TGTGCCAGCAGCTTGGCTGGGCCGAACACTGAAGCTTTCTTT. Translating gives CASSLAGPNTEAFF.

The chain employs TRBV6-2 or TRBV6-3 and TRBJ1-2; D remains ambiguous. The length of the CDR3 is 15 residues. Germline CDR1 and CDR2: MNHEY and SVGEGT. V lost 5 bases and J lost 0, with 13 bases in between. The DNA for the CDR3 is TGTGCCAGCAGTCAAAAGGCCAGGCCTAACTATGGCTACACCTTC. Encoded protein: CASSQKARPNYGYTF.

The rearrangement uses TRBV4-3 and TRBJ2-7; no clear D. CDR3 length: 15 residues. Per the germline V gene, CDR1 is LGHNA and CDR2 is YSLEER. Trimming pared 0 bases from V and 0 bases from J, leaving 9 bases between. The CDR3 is CASSQDRSLSYEQYF. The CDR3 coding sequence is TGCGCCAGCAGCCAAGACAGATCCCTCTCCTACGAGCAGTACTTC.

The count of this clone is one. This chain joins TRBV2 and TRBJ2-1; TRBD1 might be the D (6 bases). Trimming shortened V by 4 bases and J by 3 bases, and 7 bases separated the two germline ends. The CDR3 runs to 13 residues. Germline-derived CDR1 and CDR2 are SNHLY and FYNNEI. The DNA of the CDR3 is TGTGCCAGCAGTGCGACAGGCTACAATGAGCAGTTCTTC. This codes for CASSATGYNEQFF.

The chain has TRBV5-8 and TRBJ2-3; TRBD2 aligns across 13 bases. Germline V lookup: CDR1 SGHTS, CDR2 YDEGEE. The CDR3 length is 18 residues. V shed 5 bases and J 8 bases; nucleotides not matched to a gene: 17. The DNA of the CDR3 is TGTGCCAGCAGTCCACTAGCGGGAGGGCCCTGGAGGAGAGGTACGCAGTATTTT. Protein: CASSPLAGGPWRRGTQYF.

The chain's CDR3 is CASSERRDGETQYF. CDR3 bases: TGTGCCAGCAGTGAACGGCGGGATGGTGAGACCCAGTACTTC. This chain links TRBV2 with TRBJ2-5; D is possibly TRBD2 (6 bases). CDR1 and CDR2 (germline): SNHLY, FYNNEI. The CDR3 is 14 residues long. V lost 2 bases and J lost 5, with 12 bases in between.

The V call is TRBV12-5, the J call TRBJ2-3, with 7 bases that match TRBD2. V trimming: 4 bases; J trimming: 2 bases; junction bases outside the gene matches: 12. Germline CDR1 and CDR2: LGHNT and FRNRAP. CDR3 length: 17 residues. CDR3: CASGSRTRITDTDTQYF. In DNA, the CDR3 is TGTGCTAGTGGTTCACGGACTAGAATTACCGACACAGATACGCAGTATTTT. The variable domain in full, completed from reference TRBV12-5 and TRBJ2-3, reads DARVTQTPRHKVTEMGQEVTMRCQPILGHNTVFWYRQTMMQGLELLAYFRNRAPLDDSGMPKDRFSAEMPDATLATLKIQPSEPRDSAVYFCASGSRTRITDTDTQYFGPGTRLTVL.

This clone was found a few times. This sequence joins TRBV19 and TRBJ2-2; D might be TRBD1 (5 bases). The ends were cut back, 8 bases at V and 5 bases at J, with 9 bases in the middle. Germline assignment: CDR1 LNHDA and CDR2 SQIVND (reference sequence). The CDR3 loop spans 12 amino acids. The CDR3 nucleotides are TGTGCCAGTGGTTACAGGACCGGGGAGCTGTTTTTT. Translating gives CASGYRTGELFF.

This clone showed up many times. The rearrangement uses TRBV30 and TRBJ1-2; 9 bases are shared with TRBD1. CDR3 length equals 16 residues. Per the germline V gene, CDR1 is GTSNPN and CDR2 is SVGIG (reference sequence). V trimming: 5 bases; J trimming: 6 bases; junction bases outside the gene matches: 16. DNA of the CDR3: TGTGCCTGGGAACGGGACAGGGCTTACAAAGCCAATGGCTACACCTTC. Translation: CAWERDRAYKANGYTF.

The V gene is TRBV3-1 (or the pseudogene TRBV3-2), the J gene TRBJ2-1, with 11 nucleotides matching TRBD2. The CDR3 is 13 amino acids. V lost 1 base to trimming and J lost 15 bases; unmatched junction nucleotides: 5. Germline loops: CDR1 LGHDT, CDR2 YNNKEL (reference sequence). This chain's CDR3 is CASSQGPGTSGFF. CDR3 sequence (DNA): TGTGCCAGCAGCCAAGGGCCCGGGACTAGCGGGTTCTTC.

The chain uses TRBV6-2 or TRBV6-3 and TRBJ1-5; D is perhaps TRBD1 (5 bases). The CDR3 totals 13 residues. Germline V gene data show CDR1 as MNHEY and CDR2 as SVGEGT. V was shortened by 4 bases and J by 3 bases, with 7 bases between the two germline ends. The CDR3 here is CASSLDNNQPQHF. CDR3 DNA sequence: TGTGCCAGCAGTTTGGACAACAATCAGCCCCAGCATTTT.

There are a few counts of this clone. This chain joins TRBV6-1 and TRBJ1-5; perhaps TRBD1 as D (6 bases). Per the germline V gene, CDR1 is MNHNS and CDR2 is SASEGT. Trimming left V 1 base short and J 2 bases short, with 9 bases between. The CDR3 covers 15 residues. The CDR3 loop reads CASSEDRVGNQPQHF. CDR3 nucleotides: TGTGCCAGCAGTGAAGACAGGGTTGGCAATCAGCCCCAGCATTTT.

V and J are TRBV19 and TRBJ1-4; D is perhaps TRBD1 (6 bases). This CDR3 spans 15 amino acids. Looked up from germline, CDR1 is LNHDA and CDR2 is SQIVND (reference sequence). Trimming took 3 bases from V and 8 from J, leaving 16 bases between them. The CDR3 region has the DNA TGTGCCAGTAGTATCCGGGGGGCCGCGGGAGAAAAACTGTTTTTT. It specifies CASSIRGAAGEKLFF.

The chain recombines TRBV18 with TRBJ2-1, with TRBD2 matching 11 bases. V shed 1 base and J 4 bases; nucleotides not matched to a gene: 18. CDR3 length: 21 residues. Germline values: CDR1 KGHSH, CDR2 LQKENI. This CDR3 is CASSPRTSSGRPNHPYNEQFF. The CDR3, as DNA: TGTGCCAGCTCACCACGGACTTCTAGCGGGAGGCCCAACCACCCTTACAATGAGCAGTTCTTC. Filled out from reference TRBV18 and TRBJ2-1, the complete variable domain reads NAGVMQNPRHLVRRRGQEARLRCSPMKGHSHVYWYRQLPEEGLKFMVYLQKENIIDESGMPKERFSAEFPKEGPSILRIQQVVRGDSAAYFCASSPRTSSGRPNHPYNEQFFGPGTRLTVL.

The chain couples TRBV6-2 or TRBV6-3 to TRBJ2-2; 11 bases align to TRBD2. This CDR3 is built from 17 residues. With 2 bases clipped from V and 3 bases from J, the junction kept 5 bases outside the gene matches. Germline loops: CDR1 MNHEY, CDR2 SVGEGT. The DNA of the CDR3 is TGTGCCAGCAGTTACGCGCTAGCGGGAGGTGACACCGGGGAGCTGTTTTTT. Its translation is CASSYALAGGDTGELFF.